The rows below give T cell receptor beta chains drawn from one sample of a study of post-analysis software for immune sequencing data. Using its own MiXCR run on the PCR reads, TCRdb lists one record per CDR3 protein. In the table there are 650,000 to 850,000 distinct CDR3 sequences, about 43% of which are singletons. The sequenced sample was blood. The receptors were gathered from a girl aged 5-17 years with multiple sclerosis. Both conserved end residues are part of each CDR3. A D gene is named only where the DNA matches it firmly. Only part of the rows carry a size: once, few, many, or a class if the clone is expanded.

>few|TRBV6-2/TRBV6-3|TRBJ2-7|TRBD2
CASSYGLAGKYEQYF
TGTGCCAGCAGTTACGGACTAGCGGGAAAGTACGAGCAGTACTTC
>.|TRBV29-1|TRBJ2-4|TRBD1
CSVAGTGGRVQNIQYF
TGCAGCGTCGCCGGGACAGGGGGCCGCGTACAAAACATTCAGTACTTC
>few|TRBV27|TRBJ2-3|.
CASSFGSRTDTQYF
TGTGCCAGCAGTTTCGGGTCGCGTACAGATACGCAGTATTTT
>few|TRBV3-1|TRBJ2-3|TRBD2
CASSKDRPGLGVTDTQYF
TGTGCCAGCAGCAAAGACCGGCCGGGACTAGGGGTGACAGATACGCAGTATTTT
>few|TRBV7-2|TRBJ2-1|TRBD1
CASSYYRGQYQETQFF
TGTGCCAGCAGCTACTACAGGGGTCAGTACCAAGAGACCCAGTTCTTC
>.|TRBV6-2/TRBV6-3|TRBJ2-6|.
CASDNGNSGANVLTF
TGTGCCAGCGATAACGGGAACTCTGGGGCCAACGTCCTGACTTTC
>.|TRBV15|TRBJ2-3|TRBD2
CAAAGAGRADTQYF
TGTGCCGCGGCGGGAGCGGGAAGGGCAGATACGCAGTATTTT
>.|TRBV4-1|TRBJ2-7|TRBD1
CASSHPGQGYEQYF
TGCGCCAGCAGCCACCCGGGACAGGGCTACGAGCAGTACTTC
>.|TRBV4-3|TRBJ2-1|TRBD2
CVSSQGTSGVHEQFF
TGCGTCAGCAGCCAAGGGACTAGCGGGGTTCATGAGCAGTTCTTC
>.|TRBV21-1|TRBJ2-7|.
CATSGDRGPTGREQYF
TGTGCCACCTCAGGGGACAGGGGGCCGACAGGACGCGAGCAGTACTTC
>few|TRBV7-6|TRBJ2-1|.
CASSLAGRDFDNEQFF
TGTGCCAGCAGCTTAGCGGGCAGGGATTTCGACAATGAGCAGTTCTTC
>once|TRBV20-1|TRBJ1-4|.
CSARIYGVISEKLFF
TGCAGTGCTAGAATATATGGGGTAATTAGTGAAAAACTGTTTTTT
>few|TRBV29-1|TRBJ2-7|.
CSVEDRDLNYEQYF
TGCAGCGTTGAAGATCGGGACCTAAACTACGAGCAGTACTTC
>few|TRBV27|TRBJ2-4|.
CASKLRGQEQYF
TGTGCCAGCAAGTTACGGGGGCAAGAGCAGTACTTC
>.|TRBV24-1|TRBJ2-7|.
CATSEGATDYEQYF
TGTGCCACCAGTGAAGGGGCGACCGACTACGAGCAGTACTTC
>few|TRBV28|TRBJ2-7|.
CAGSTGSQSYEQYF
TGTGCCGGGTCCACGGGGTCCCAGTCCTACGAGCAGTACTTC
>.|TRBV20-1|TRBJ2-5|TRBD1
CSARADREETQYF
TGCAGTGCTAGAGCCGACAGGGAGGAGACCCAGTACTTC
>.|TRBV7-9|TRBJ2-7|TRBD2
CASSLKGLAGGAEQYF
TGTGCCAGCAGCTTAAAAGGACTAGCGGGAGGGGCCGAGCAGTACTTC
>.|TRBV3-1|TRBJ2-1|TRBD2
CASSPRGASGNSSYNEQFF
TGTGCCAGCAGCCCTCGGGGTGCTAGCGGAAATAGCTCCTACAATGAGCAGTTCTTC
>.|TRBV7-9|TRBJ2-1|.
CASSPRPDGHRGNEQFF
TGTGCCAGCAGCCCACGTCCTGACGGACATAGGGGCAATGAGCAGTTCTTC
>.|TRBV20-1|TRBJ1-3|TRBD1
CSASSNRGSDTIYF
TGCAGTGCTAGCTCTAACAGGGGGTCTGACACCATATATTTT
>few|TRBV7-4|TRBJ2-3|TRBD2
CASSLSWLAGASTDTQYF
TGTGCCAGCAGCTTATCATGGCTAGCGGGAGCTAGCACAGATACGCAGTATTTT
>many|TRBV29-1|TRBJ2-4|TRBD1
CSVEGALQGAVNIQYF
TGCAGCGTTGAAGGGGCCTTGCAGGGGGCGGTAAACATTCAGTACTTC
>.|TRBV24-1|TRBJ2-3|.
CATSDLRLPDTQYF
TGTGCCACCAGTGATCTTCGGTTACCAGATACGCAGTATTTT
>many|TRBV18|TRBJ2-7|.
CASSPSQDYEQYF
TGTGCCAGCTCACCATCACAGGATTACGAGCAGTACTTC
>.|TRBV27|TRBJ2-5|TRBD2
CASSHLAGAETQYF
TGTGCCAGCAGTCACCTAGCGGGAGCCGAGACCCAGTACTTC
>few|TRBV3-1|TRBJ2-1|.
CASSLTVGKEQFF
TGTGCCAGCAGCCTCACGGTGGGGAAGGAGCAGTTCTTC